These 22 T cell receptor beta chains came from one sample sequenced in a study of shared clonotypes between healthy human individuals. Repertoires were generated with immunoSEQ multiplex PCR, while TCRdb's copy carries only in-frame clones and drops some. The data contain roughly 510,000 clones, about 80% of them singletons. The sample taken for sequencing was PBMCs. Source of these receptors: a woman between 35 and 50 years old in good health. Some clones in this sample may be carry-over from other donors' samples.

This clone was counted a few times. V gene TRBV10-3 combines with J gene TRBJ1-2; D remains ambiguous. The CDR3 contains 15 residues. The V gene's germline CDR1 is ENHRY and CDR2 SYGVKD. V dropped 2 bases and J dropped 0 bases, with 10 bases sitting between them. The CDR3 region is CAISERTGTNYGYTF. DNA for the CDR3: TGTGCCATCAGTGAGCGCACCGGGACTAACTATGGCTACACCTTC.

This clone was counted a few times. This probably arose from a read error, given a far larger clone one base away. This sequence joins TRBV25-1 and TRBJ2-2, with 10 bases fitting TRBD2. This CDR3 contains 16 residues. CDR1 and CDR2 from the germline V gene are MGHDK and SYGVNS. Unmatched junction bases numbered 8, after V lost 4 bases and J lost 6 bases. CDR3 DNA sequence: TGTGCCAGCAGTGGTCTACTAGCGGGATATGCCGGGGAGCTGTTTTTT. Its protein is CASSGLLAGYAGELFF.

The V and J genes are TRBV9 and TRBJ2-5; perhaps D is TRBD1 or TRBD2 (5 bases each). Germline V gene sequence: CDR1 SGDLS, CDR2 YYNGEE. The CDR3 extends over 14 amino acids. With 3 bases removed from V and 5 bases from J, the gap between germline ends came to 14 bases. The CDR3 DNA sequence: TGTGCCAGCAGCGACGGGACGGGCGGGGAGACCCAGTACTTC. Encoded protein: CASSDGTGGETQYF.

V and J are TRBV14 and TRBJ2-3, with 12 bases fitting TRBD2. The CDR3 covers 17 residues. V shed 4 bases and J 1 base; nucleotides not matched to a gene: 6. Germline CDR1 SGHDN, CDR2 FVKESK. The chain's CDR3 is CASSPYRLAGGTDTQYF. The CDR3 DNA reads TGTGCCAGCAGCCCGTACAGACTAGCGGGAGGCACAGATACGCAGTATTTT.

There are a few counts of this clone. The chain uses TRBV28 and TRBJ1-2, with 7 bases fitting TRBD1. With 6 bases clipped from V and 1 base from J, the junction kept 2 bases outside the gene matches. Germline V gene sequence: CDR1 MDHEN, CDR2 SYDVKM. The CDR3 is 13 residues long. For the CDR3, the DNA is TGTGCCAGCAGGGCAGGGGGTAACTATGGCTACACCTTC. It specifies CASRAGGNYGYTF.

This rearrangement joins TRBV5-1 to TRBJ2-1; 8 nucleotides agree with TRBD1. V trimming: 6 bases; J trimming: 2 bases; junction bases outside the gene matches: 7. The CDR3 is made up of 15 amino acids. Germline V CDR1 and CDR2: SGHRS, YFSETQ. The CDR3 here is CASTPTGGPYNEQFF. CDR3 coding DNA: TGCGCCAGCACTCCAACAGGGGGTCCCTACAATGAGCAGTTCTTC.

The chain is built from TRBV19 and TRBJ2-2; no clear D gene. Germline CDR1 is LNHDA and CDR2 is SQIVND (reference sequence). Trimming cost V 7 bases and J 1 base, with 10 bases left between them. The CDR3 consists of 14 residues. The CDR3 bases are TGTGCCAGTACCACGGACGTGAACACCGGGGAGCTGTTTTTT. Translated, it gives CASTTDVNTGELFF.

CDR3 nucleotide sequence: TGTGCCAGCTCACCACGCAACAGGGGGTCGCTTGGAAACACCATATATTTT. Translation: CASSPRNRGSLGNTIYF. The chain is built from TRBV18 and TRBJ1-3; 8 bases agree with TRBD1. The CDR3 extends over 17 amino acids. Germline assignment: CDR1 KGHSH and CDR2 LQKENI. J lost 3 bases, V lost 1 base, and 8 bases had no gene match.

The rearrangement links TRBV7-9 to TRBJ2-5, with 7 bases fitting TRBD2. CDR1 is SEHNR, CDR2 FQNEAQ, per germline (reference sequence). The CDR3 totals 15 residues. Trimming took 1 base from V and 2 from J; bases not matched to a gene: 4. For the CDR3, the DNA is TGTGCCAGCAGCTTAGAGGTCGGGGGGCAAGAGACCCAGTACTTC. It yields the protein CASSLEVGGQETQYF.

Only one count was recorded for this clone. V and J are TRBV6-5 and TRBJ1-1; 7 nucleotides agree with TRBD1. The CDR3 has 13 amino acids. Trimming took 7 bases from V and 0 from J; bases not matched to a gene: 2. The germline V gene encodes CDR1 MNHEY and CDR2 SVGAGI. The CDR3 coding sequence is TGTGCCAGCAAGACAGGGATGAACACTGAAGCTTTCTTT. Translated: CASKTGMNTEAFF.

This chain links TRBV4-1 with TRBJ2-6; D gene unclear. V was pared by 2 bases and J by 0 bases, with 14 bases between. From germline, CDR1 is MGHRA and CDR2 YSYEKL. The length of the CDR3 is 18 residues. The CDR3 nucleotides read TGCGCCAGCAGCCAAAGGCCCCGAGCAGACTCTGGGGCCAACGTCCTGACTTTC. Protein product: CASSQRPRADSGANVLTF.

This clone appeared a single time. The CDR3 reads CASSQVWQHSGNTIYF. The CDR3 nucleotides read TGCGCCAGCAGCCAAGTTTGGCAGCACTCTGGAAACACCATATATTTT. This sequence joins TRBV4-1 and TRBJ1-3; D is unresolved. The V gene lost 1 base and the J gene lost 0 bases, with 10 bases spanning the gap. CDR3 length: 16 residues. Germline V CDR1 and CDR2: MGHRA, YSYEKL.

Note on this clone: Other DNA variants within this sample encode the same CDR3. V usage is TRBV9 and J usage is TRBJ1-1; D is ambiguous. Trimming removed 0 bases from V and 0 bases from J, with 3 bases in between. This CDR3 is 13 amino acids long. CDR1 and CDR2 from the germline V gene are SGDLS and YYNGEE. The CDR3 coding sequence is TGTGCCAGCAGCGTAGCCATGAACACTGAAGCTTTCTTT. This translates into CASSVAMNTEAFF. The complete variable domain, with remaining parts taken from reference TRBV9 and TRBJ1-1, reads DSGVTQTPKHLITATGQRVTLRCSPRSGDLSVYWYQQSLDQGLQFLIQYYNGEERAKGNILERFSAQQFPDLHSELNLSSLELGDSALYFCASSVAMNTEAFFGQGTRLTVV.

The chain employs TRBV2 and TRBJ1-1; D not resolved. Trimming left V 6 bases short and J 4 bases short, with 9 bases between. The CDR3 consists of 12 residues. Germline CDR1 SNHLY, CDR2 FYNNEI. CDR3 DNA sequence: TGTGCCAGCAGGACCCATACCACTGAAGCTTTCTTT. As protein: CASRTHTTEAFF. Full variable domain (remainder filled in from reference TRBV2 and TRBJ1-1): EPEVTQTPSHQVTQMGQEVILRCVPISNHLYFYWYRQILGQKVEFLVSFYNNEISEKSEIFDDQFSVERPDGSNFTLKIRSTKLEDSAMYFCASRTHTTEAFFGQGTRLTVV.

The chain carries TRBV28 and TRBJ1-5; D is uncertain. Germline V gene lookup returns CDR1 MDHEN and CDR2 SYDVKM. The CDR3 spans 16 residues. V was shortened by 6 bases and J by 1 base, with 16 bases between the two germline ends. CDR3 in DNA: TGTGCCAGCAGGGGAATGGGGTTTGTGAGCAATCAGCCCCAGCATTTT. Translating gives CASRGMGFVSNQPQHF.

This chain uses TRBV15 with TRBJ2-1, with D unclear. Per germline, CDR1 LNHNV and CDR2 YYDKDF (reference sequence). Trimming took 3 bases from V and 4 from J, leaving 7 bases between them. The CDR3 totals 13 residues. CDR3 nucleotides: TGTGCCACCAGCAGGGACGGGTACAATGAGCAGTTCTTC. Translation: CATSRDGYNEQFF.

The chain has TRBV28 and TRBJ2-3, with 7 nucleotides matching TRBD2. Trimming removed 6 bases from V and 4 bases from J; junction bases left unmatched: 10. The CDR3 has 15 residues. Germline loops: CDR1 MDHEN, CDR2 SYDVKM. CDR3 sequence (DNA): TGTGCCAGCAGCCAAACCTCGGCGGGAGCAGATACGCAGTATTTT. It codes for CASSQTSAGADTQYF.

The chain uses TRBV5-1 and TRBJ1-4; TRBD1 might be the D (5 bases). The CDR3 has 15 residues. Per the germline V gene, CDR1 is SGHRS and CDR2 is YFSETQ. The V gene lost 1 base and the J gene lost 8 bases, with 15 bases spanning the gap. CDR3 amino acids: CASSLIGTAEEKLFF. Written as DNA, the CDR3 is TGCGCCAGCAGCTTGATAGGGACGGCGGAAGAAAAACTGTTTTTT.

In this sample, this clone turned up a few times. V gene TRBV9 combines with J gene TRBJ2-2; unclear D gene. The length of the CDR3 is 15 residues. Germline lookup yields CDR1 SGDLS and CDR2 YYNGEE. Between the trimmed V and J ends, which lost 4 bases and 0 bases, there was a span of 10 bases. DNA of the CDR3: TGTGCCAGCAGCCCAAACCAGGCGAACACCGGGGAGCTGTTTTTT. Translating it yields CASSPNQANTGELFF.

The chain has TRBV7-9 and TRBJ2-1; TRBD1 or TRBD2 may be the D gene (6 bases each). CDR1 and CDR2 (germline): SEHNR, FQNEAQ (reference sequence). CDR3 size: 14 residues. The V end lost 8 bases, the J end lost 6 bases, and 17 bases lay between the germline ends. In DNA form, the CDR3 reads TGTGCCAGCCTACTTGTCGGGGGCGGCAATGAGCAGTTCTTC. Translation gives CASLLVGGGNEQFF.

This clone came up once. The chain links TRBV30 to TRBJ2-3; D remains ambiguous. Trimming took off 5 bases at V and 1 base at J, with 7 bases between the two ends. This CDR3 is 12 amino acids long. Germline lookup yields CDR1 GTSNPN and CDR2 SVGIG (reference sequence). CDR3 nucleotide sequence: TGTGCCTGGTCATCGGGCACAGATACGCAGTATTTT. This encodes CAWSSGTDTQYF.

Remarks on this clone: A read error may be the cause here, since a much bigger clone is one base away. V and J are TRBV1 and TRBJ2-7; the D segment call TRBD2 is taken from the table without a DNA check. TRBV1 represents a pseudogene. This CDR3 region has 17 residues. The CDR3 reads CTSNQRTSGRTAREQYF. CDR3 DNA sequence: TGCACCAGCAACCAGCGGACTAGCGGGAGAACAGCTAGGGAGCAGTACTTC.